These 17 T cell receptor beta chains came from one sample sequenced in a study of T-cell memory formation after mild COVID-19. TCRdb called the 5' RACE reads again in MiXCR, with one record for every CDR3 protein. Of roughly 600,000 distinct CDR3 sequences detected, about a sixth appear once; the ten largest clones hold more than 10%. The sample was PBMCs or a T cell subset sorted from them (not recorded which). The receptor set was obtained from an adult woman who had mild COVID-19 (a few samples of this study predate the infection). Cell type and time point are not known.

This clonotype was recorded a few times. This chain connects TRBV5-5 to TRBJ2-4; the D is unclear. Trimming shortened V by 4 bases and J by 5 bases, and 16 bases separated the two germline ends. The CDR3 spans 15 residues. The germline V gene has CDR1 SGHKS and CDR2 YYEKEE (reference sequence). CDR3 nucleotide sequence: TGTGCCAGCAGCCCAGGCCCCACTGGACAAAACATTCAGTACTTC. Its protein is CASSPGPTGQNIQYF.

The CDR3 nucleotides are TGCGCCAGCAGCTTGGTTGGTAATCTGAACACTGAAGCTTTCTTT. Its translation: CASSLVGNLNTEAFF. The chain combines TRBV5-1 with TRBJ1-1; unclear D gene. Trimming took off 0 bases at V and 0 bases at J, with 9 bases between the two ends. Germline-derived CDR1 and CDR2 are SGHRS and YFSETQ. This CDR3 has 15 residues. The full variable domain, its missing parts supplied by reference TRBV5-1 and TRBJ1-1, is KAGVTQTPRYLIKTRGQQVTLSCSPISGHRSVSWYQQTPGQGLQFLFEYFSETQRNKGNFPGRFSGRQFSNSRSEMNVSTLELGDSALYLCASSLVGNLNTEAFFGQGTRLTVV.

The chain has TRBV20-1 and TRBJ2-7, with D perhaps assigned TRBD1 or TRBD2 (6 bases each). Germline CDR1 is DFQATT and CDR2 is SNEGSKA (reference sequence). The length of the CDR3 is 15 residues. Trimming shortened V by 3 bases and J by 3 bases, and 18 bases separated the two germline ends. The CDR3 loop is CSASTRGQWDYEQYF. The DNA of the CDR3 is TGCAGTGCTAGTACCCGGGGGCAATGGGACTACGAGCAGTACTTC.

There are many counts of this clonotype. This chain joins TRBV7-3 and TRBJ2-1; D is undetermined. Germline V CDR1 and CDR2: SGHTA, FQGTGA. Trimming took off 1 base at V and 7 bases at J, with 11 bases between the two ends. The CDR3 consists of 14 residues. DNA of the CDR3: TGTGCCAGCAGCTTAATAGGTCCCGCAAATGAGCAGTTCTTC. It specifies CASSLIGPANEQFF.

This clonotype occurred many times. The gene calls are TRBV18 and TRBJ2-1, with D tentatively TRBD2 (5 bases). CDR1 and CDR2 (germline): KGHSH, LQKENI. There are 15 residues in the CDR3. The germline V and J ends were trimmed by 3 bases and 0 bases, with 9 bases remaining between them. Here the CDR3 DNA reads TGTGCCAGCTCACCTAGCGCCAGCTCCTACAATGAGCAGTTCTTC. It is translated as CASSPSASSYNEQFF.

The V gene is TRBV21-1, the J gene TRBJ2-7; the D call TRBD2 from the table was never checked on the DNA. TRBV21-1 is tagged as a pseudogene. The CDR3 is made up of 17 amino acids. CDR3 DNA sequence: TGTGCCAGCAGCAAAACGGAGGGAGAGCGGGAGAACTACGAGCAGTACTTC. This translates into CASSKTEGERENYEQYF.

The chain couples TRBV20-1 to TRBJ2-7; D unclear. The CDR3 consists of 14 residues. V was trimmed by 3 bases and J by 1 base, leaving 13 bases between them. CDR1 and CDR2 from the germline V gene are DFQATT and SNEGSKA (reference sequence). CDR3 sequence (DNA): TGCAGTGCTAGTCGACCCTCGAGGTCCTACGAGCAGTACTTC. Translating gives CSASRPSRSYEQYF.

This clonotype was observed a handful of times. V and J are TRBV3-1 and TRBJ2-1, with a tentative D call TRBD2 (5 bases). This CDR3 is built from 14 residues. The V gene lost 4 bases and the J gene lost 7 bases, with 14 bases spanning the gap. Germline loops: CDR1 LGHDT, CDR2 YNNKEL (reference sequence). CDR3 residues: CASSPGLLLNEQFF. The CDR3 region has the DNA TGTGCCAGCAGCCCCGGACTGTTATTGAATGAGCAGTTCTTC.

This clonotype has a count of ten or more. The genes are TRBV5-1 and TRBJ2-7; D unclear. The V end was cut by 4 bases, the J end by 2 bases, with 16 bases between. The CDR3 is made up of 15 amino acids. Germline CDR1 reads SGHRS; CDR2 reads YFSETQ. The DNA for the CDR3 is TGCGCCAGCAGCCCCGGCACGACGTACGCCTACGAGCAGTACTTC. It codes for CASSPGTTYAYEQYF. Complete variable domain (other parts from reference TRBV5-1 and TRBJ2-7): KAGVTQTPRYLIKTRGQQVTLSCSPISGHRSVSWYQQTPGQGLQFLFEYFSETQRNKGNFPGRFSGRQFSNSRSEMNVSTLELGDSALYLCASSPGTTYAYEQYFGPGTRLTVT.

The chain has TRBV7-8 and TRBJ2-3; D unresolved. The V gene lost 1 base and the J gene lost 6 bases, with 17 bases spanning the gap. There are 16 residues in the CDR3. Germline CDR1 is SGHVS and CDR2 is FQNEAQ. In DNA form, the CDR3 reads TGTGCCAGCAGCTTAGATAAGACAAGAATGACGGATACGCAGTATTTT. It specifies CASSLDKTRMTDTQYF.

This clonotype came up a few times. J is TRBJ1-2 and V is TRBV24-1; tentative D call: TRBD1 (5 bases). The CDR3 runs 11 residues. From germline, CDR1 is KGHDR and CDR2 SFDVKD. V lost 5 bases and J lost 8, with 8 bases in between. The CDR3 sequence: CATSGRGGYTF. As DNA, the CDR3 is TGTGCCACCAGTGGGAGGGGCGGCTACACCTTC.

This clonotype was seen a few times. This rearrangement joins TRBV7-8 to TRBJ2-3; 9 bases agree with TRBD2. The CDR3 has 16 residues. After removal of 1 base from V and 6 bases from J, the junction contained 8 bases not matched to a gene. Germline V lookup: CDR1 SGHVS, CDR2 FQNEAQ. CDR3 coding DNA: TGTGCCAGCAGCTTAGAGGGTAGCGGGAGTTCTGATACGCAGTATTTT. It encodes CASSLEGSGSSDTQYF.

The V and J genes are TRBV27 and TRBJ1-2, with TRBD1 as a possible D gene (5 bases). This CDR3 is built from 14 residues. V lost 4 bases to trimming and J lost 4 bases, with 13 bases between them. Germline V gene sequence: CDR1 MNHEY, CDR2 SMNVEV (reference sequence). The CDR3 spells CASSSRGPGYGYTF. In DNA, the CDR3 is TGTGCCAGCAGTTCTAGGGGCCCCGGCTATGGCTACACCTTC.

A single count supports this clonotype. The V call is TRBV12-3 or TRBV12-4, the J call TRBJ2-5; D tentatively reads TRBD1 or TRBD2 (6 bases each). The V end lost 4 bases, the J end lost 7 bases, and 16 bases lay between the germline ends. The CDR3 loop spans 14 amino acids. The CDR3 region has the DNA TGTGCCAGCAGTTCGACGGGGGCGGTGGGGACCCAGTACTTC. It specifies CASSSTGAVGTQYF.

The rearrangement uses TRBV11-1 and TRBJ2-7; 7 nucleotides agree with TRBD1. CDR3 length equals 18 residues. Losses at the gene ends were 3 bases for V and 0 bases for J; bases not matched to a gene: 14. Germline V lookup: CDR1 SGHAT, CDR2 FQDESV (reference sequence). The DNA of the CDR3 is TGTGCCAGCAGCTTTAGTGTAGCCGCTACAGGGGCCTCCTACGAGCAGTACTTC. Its protein is CASSFSVAATGASYEQYF.

V and J are TRBV2 and TRBJ1-1, with D uncertain. The CDR3 loop spans 13 amino acids. With 8 bases removed from V and 1 base from J, the gap between germline ends came to 11 bases. Germline CDR1 reads SNHLY; CDR2 reads FYNNEI. CDR3 in DNA: TGTGCCAGCTTTGTGCTCAAGAACACTGAAGCTTTCTTT. Its protein product is CASFVLKNTEAFF.

The chain recombines TRBV6-2 or TRBV6-3 with TRBJ1-5, with TRBD1 matching over 10 bases. V was clipped by 6 bases and J by 7 bases; unmatched bases: 12. The CDR3 covers 16 residues. The V gene's germline CDR1 is MNHEY and CDR2 SVGEGT. The CDR3 region is CASSSYGTGVGQPQHF. The CDR3 DNA is TGTGCCAGCAGCAGCTACGGGACAGGGGTCGGGCAGCCCCAGCATTTT.